This T cell receptor (beta chain) was retrieved from a study of T cells in Graves' hyperthyroidism and ophthalmopathy (dated by TCRdb to the late 2010s). Background for the entire study: Peripheral blood was collected at initial diagnosis, before any treatment. Prospective prediction of ophthalmopathy was tested in an independent validation cohort consisting of some 19 hyperthyroidism patients and more than 15 patients who later progressed to ophthalmopathy. Once sampling was done, hyperthyroidism patients were given methimazole at a starting dose of 30 mg daily, whereas ophthalmopathy patients were given high-dose intravenous methylprednisolone. The roughly 94 discovery patients were randomly divided into training and test sets at a 7:3 ratio. In addition, the study compared T-cell repertoires in thyroid tissue and in blood from several Graves' hyperthyroidism patients. TCR V-J signatures able to tell the groups apart were searched for in a discovery cohort of approximately 95 patients, of whom about 40 had Graves' ophthalmopathy and some 60 had stable Graves' hyperthyroidism. TCR Vbeta CDR3 sequencing of 140 or so peripheral blood samples (43 ophthalmopathy, approximately 80 hyperthyroidism and roughly 17 progressor patients) is reported in the paper. Beyond this particular receptor, the publication reports: Most expanded thyroid clonotypes (frequency above 0.001) were also found in blood, which suggests that blood repertoires may mirror thyroid immune responses. In cross-validation, a model built on a 13 V-J signature told ophthalmopathy apart from stable hyperthyroidism with less than 90% sensitivity and approximately 81% specificity, and in testing the same model reached 80%/75%. In validation, the model predicted progression to ophthalmopathy a median of approximately 6.6 months before onset, with roughly 70% sensitivity and 72.22% specificity. Sample size was not statistically predetermined, and blinding of investigators to group allocation was not performed.

There are many counts of this clonotype. This receptor's antigen is unknown. Base qualities were left out, and no much larger clone turns up one base away. The TCR beta CDR3 regions were amplified from RNA transcripts. A first-round RT-PCR of the TCR CDR3 used the HTBI primer set with the Qiagen OneStep RT-PCR kit. A second multiplex PCR round built the libraries, followed by size selection and purification. The libraries were sequenced on an Illumina HiSeq2000 using paired-end 100 bp reads. Concerning the study's data processing: SOAPnuke was used to process the raw data, with reads discarded if the reads contained adapters or uncalled bases, had a mean Phred below 15, or lacked an exact constant-primer or identifier match. COPE v1.2.5 was used to merge the high-quality paired reads, and each unique nucleotide sequence was defined as a clonotype. Clonotypes were aligned to IMGT TRBV, TRBD and TRBJ reference segments using MiTCR v1.1. The analysis was restricted to V-J combinations with a frequency above 0.0001, which together covered 98% to 99.2% of the repertoires. A TCS score was defined as the ratio of F50 (clonal expansion) to E x V (chaos), with BLOSUM62-based TCRdist applied between CDR3 peptides within each V-J. Welch's t-statistics and random forest reduced 500 to 550 V-J features to roughly 13, which were used in a naive Bayes classifier (R e1071). In TCRdb, the public reads were trimmed at Q25 with fastp and aligned with MiXCR, with productive beta chains retained. Here each entry gathers all rows of one CDR3 protein and keeps the most common genes and DNA. TCRdb's processing, not the authors' own work, is the source of the V and J calls. In this sample the table shows hundreds of thousands of distinct CDR3 sequences, approximately 26% of which occur a single time. The leading ten clones occupy around 28% of the sample.

The CDR3 goes from the cysteine to the phenylalanine over 15 residues. Only CDR3 DNA remains: 45 bases, in frame from the first base. Cut back by 2 bases and 4 bases, the V and J ends lie 11 bases apart. CDR1 and CDR2 were assigned from the germline V gene (reference sequence) as MNHEY and SMNVEV. Hyperthyroidism patients were newly diagnosed, with disease duration under 2 months, and aged 18 to 65 years. Any patient with an uncontrolled infection, another autoimmune disease, pregnancy or lactation was excluded. Diagnoses were based on clinical symptoms, serum thyroxine and TRAb, thyroid ultrasound and orbital computed tomography. For progressor patients, blood was drawn at the first diagnosis of hyperthyroidism, before any ophthalmopathy symptoms had appeared. Ficoll-Paque density gradient centrifugation was used to isolate PBMCs from 8.5 to 10 ml of fresh peripheral blood. Progressor patients were initially diagnosed with Graves' hyperthyroidism and developed ophthalmopathy during follow-up. Total RNA was extracted using Trizol reagent, and RNA quality was assessed on an Agilent 2100 Bioanalyzer.

Sequencing input: blood. This receptor was taken from a man aged 35 to 55 with Graves' hyperthyroidism that later progressed to Graves' ophthalmopathy. Rearrangement joined TRBV27 to TRBJ2-2; the D gene is possibly TRBD1 or TRBD2, each agreeing over 5 bases. The CDR3 sequence is CASSLLPGATGELFF. The DNA sequence follows: TGTGCCAGCAGTTTACTTCCCGGGGCCACCGGGGAGCTGTTTTTT.